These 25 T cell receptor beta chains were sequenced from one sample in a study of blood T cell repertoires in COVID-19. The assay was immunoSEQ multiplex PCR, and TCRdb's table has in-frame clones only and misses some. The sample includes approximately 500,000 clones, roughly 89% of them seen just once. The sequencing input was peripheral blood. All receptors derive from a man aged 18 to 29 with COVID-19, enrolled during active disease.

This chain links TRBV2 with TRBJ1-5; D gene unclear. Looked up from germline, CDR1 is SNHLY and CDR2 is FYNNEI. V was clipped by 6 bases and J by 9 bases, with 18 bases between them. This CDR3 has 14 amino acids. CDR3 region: CASRGQYSSGPQHF. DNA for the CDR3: TGTGCCAGCAGGGGCCAATATTCTTCTGGGCCCCAGCATTTT.

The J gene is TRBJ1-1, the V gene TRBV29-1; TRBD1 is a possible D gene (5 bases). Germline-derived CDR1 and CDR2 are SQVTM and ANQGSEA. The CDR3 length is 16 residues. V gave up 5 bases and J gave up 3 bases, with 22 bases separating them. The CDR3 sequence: CSVPPGVNPGDTEAFF. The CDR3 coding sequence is TGCAGCGTTCCCCCGGGGGTTAACCCCGGGGACACTGAAGCTTTCTTT.

The CDR3 DNA reads as TGTGCCACAAGGACAGACGCGAACACCGGGGAGCTGTTTTTT. It encodes CATRTDANTGELFF. The chain has TRBV24-1 and TRBJ2-2, with TRBD1 as a possible D gene (6 bases). Germline CDR1 and CDR2: KGHDR and SFDVKD. The CDR3 consists of 14 residues. Trimming took off 10 bases at V and 0 bases at J, with 11 bases between the two ends.

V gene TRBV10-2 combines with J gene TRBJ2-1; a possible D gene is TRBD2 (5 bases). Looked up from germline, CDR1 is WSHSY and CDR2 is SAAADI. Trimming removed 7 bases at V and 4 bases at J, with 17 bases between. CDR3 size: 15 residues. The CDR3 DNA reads TGCGCCAGCATGAGGGTCGTCTCGGGATACAATGAGCAGTTCTTC. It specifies CASMRVVSGYNEQFF.

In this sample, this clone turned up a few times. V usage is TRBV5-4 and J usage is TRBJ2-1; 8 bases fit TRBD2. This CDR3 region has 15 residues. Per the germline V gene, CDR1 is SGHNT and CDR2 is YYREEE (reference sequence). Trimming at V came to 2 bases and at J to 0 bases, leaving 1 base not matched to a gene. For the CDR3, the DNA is TGTGCCAGCAGCTTCACTAGCGGCTCCTACAATGAGCAGTTCTTC. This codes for CASSFTSGSYNEQFF.

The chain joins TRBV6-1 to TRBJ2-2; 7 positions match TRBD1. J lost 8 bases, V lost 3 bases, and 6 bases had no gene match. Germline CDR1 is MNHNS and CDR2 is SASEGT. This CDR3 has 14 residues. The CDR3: CASSERNRGGELFF. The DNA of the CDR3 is TGTGCCAGCAGTGAGAGAAACAGGGGTGGGGAGCTGTTTTTT.

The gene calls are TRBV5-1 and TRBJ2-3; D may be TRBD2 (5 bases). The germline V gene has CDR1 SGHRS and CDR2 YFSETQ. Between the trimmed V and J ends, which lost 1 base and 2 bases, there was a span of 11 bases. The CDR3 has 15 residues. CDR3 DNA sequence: TGCGCCAGCAGCTTGCAAGCGGAACTCACAGATACGCAGTATTTT. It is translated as CASSLQAELTDTQYF.

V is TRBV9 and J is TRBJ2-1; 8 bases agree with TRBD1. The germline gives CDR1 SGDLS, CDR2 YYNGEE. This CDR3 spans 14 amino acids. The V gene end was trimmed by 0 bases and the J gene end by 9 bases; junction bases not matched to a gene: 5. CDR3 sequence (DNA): TGTGCCAGCAGCGTAGAGGACAGGGCGACTGAGCAGTTCTTC. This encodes CASSVEDRATEQFF.

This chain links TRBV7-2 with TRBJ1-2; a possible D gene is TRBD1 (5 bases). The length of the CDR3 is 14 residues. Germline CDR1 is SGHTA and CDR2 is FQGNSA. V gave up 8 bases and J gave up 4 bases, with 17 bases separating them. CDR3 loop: CASAVLGGGYGYTF. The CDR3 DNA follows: TGTGCCAGCGCCGTCCTGGGGGGAGGCTATGGCTACACCTTC.

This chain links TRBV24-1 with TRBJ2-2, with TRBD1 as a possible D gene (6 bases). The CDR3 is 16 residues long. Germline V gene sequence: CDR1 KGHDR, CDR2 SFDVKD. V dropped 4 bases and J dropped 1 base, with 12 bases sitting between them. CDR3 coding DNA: TGTGCCACCAGTGACCCCCGGGACAAGAACACCGGGGAGCTGTTTTTT. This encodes CATSDPRDKNTGELFF.

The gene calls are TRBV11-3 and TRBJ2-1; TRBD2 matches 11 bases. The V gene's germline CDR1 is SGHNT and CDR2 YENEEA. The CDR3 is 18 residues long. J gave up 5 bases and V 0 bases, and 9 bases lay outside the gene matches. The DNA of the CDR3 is TGTGCCAGCAGCTTAGATTTAACTAGCGGGAGAGGACACAATGAGCAGTTCTTC. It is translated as CASSLDLTSGRGHNEQFF.

In DNA, the CDR3 is TGTGCCTGGACGCATGAGGGACTGCCCATCTACGAGCAGTACTTC. The encoded protein is CAWTHEGLPIYEQYF. The chain employs TRBV30 and TRBJ2-7, with D maybe TRBD2 (6 bases). Germline-derived CDR1 and CDR2 are GTSNPN and SVGIG (reference sequence). The CDR3 length is 15 residues. Trimming removed 4 bases from V and 3 bases from J, with 19 bases in between. Together with reference TRBV30 and TRBJ2-7, the CDR3 gives the full variable domain: SQTIHQWPATLVQPVGSPLSLECTVEGTSNPNLYWYRQAAGRGLQLLFYSVGIGQISSEVPQNLSASRPQDRQFILSSKKLLLSDSGFYLCAWTHEGLPIYEQYFGPGTRLTVT.

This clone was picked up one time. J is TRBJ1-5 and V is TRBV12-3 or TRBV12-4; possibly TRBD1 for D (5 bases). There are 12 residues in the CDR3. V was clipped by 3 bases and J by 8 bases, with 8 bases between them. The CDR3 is CASSFRGEPQHF. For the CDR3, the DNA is TGTGCCAGCAGTTTTAGGGGTGAGCCCCAGCATTTT.

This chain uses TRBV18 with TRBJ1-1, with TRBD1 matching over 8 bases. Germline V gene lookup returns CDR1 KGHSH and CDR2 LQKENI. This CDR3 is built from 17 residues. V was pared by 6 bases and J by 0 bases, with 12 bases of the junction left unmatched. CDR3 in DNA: TGTGCCAGCTCCCCAGGGGGCGCCTCCCCAATGAACACTGAAGCTTTCTTT. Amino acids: CASSPGGASPMNTEAFF. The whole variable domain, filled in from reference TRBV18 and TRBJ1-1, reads NAGVMQNPRHLVRRRGQEARLRCSPMKGHSHVYWYRQLPEEGLKFMVYLQKENIIDESGMPKERFSAEFPKEGPSILRIQQVVRGDSAAYFCASSPGGASPMNTEAFFGQGTRLTVV.

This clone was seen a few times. CDR3 protein: CAVRQGTPKVGYTF. The CDR3 bases are TGTGCCGTCCGACAGGGGACCCCTAAGGTTGGCTACACCTTC. This sequence joins TRBV7-9 and TRBJ1-2, with 8 bases lining up with TRBD1. V lost 11 bases, J lost 7 bases, and 15 bases stayed unmatched. CDR3 length: 14 amino acids. The germline gives CDR1 SEHNR, CDR2 FQNEAQ (reference sequence).

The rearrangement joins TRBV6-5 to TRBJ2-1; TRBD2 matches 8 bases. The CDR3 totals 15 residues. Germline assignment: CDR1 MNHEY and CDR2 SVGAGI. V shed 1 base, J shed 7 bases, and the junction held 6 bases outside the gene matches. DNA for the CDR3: TGTGCCAGCAGTTACTATTCTAGCGGGCATAATGAGCAGTTCTTC. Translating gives CASSYYSSGHNEQFF.

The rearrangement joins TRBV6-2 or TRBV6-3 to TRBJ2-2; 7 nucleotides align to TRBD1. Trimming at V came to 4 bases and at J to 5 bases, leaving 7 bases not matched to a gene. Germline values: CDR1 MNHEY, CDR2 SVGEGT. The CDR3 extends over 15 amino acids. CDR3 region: CASSSRQGLTGELFF. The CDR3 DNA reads TGTGCCAGCAGTTCAAGACAGGGTCTTACCGGGGAGCTGTTTTTT.

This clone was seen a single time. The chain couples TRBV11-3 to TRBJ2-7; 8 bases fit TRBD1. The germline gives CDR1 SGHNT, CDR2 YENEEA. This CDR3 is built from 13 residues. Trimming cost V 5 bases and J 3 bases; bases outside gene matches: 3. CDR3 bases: TGTGCCAGCAGCCTAACAGGGGGCTACGAGCAGTACTTC. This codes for CASSLTGGYEQYF.

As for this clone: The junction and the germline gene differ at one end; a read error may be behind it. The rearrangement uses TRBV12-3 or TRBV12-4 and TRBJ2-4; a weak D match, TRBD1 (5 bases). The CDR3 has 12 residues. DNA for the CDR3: TGTGCCAGCAGTTCGACCCCCAGGGCCACATTCTTC. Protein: CASSSTPRATFF.

CDR3 loop: CASSLGGPSGVETQYF. The CDR3 DNA reads TGTGCCAGCAGCTTAGGAGGTCCTAGCGGGGTAGAGACCCAGTACTTC. The rearrangement uses TRBV7-9 and TRBJ2-5, with 9 bases matching TRBD2. CDR3 length: 16 amino acids. Germline assignment: CDR1 SEHNR and CDR2 FQNEAQ (reference sequence). V lost 1 base and J lost 4; bases outside the gene matches: 7.

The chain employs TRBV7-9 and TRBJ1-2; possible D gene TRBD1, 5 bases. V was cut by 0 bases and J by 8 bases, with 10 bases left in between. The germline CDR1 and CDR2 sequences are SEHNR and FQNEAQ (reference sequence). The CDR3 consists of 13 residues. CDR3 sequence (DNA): TGTGCCAGCAGCTTAGCCCAGGGTGAGGGCTACACCTTC. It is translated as CASSLAQGEGYTF.

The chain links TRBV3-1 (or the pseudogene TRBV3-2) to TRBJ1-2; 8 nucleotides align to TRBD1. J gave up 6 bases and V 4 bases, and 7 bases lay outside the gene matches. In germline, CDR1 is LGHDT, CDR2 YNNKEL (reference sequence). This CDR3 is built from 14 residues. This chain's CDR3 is CASSRAQGADGYTF. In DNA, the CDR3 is TGTGCCAGCAGCCGAGCCCAGGGGGCGGATGGCTACACCTTC.

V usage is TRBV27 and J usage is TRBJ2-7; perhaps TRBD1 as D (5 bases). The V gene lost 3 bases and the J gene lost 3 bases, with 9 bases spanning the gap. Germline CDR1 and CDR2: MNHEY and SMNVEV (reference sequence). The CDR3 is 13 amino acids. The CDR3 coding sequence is TGTGCCAGCAGTTTCTTCCAGGGCTACGAGCAGTACTTC. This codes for CASSFFQGYEQYF.

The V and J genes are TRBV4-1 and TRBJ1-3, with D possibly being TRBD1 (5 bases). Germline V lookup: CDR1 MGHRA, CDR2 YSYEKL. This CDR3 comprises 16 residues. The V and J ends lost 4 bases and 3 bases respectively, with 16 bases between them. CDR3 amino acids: CASSPPGRVSGNTIYF. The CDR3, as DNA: TGCGCCAGCAGCCCCCCCGGCAGGGTGAGTGGAAACACCATATATTTT.

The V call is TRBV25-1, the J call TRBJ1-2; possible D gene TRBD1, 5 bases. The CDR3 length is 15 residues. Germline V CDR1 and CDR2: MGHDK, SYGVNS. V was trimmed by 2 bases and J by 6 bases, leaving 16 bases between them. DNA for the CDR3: TGTGCCAGCAGTGAACTGAGCCAGGGTAGCCATGGCTACACCTTC. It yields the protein CASSELSQGSHGYTF.